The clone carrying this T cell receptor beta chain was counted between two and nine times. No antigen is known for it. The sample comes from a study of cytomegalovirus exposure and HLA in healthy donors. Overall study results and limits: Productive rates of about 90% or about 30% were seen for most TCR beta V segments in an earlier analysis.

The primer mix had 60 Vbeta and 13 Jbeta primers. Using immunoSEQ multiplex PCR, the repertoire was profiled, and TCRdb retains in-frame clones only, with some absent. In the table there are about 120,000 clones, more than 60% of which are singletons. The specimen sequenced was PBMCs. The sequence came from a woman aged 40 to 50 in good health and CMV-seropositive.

The CDR3 sequence is CASRGLAGGWTDTQYF. The DNA for the CDR3 is TGTGCCAGCAGAGGACTAGCGGGGGGCTGGACAGATACGCAGTATTTT. V and J are TRBV5-6 and TRBJ2-3, with TRBD2 identical over 14 bases. The germline V gene encodes CDR1 SGHDT and CDR2 YYEEEE. The CDR3 covers 16 residues. V was pared by 5 bases and J by 3 bases, with 5 bases of the junction left unmatched.